This T cell receptor (beta chain) was found in a study of T cell responses to AZD1222 COVID-19 vaccine. Study background: The analysis combined second doses at about 4 or about 12 weeks. Study observations and caveats: Only a handful of AZD1222 recipients were seropositive at baseline.

The germline CDR1 and CDR2 sequences are SGHRS and YFSETQ. The CDR3 sequence is 13 residues long. The V end was cut by 0 bases, the J end by 11 bases, with 9 bases between. Points on this clone: Its target is unknown.

The repertoire was sequenced with immunoSEQ multiplex PCR; TCRdb's copy has only in-frame clones and lacks some. This table holds roughly 140,000 clones, about 92% found once. This sample comprised peripheral blood, obtained on day 0 of AZD1222 vaccination. This chain joins TRBV5-1 and TRBJ1-6; D is possibly TRBD1 (5 bases). The TCR was taken from an adult in good health. CDR3 sequence (DNA): TGCGCCAGCAGCTTGGGGGGGGTCACACCCCTCCACTTT. It encodes CASSLGGVTPLHF.